The count of the clone carrying this TCR beta chain is one. The sample originates from a study of shared clonotypes between healthy human individuals. Study-level background: The cohort comprised a couple of women and a few men. Their ages spanned 18 to 49 years.

TCRdb's copy holds only in-frame clones and misses some; the assay was immunoSEQ multiplex PCR. The data show about 2.3 million clones, 92% seen once. CDR1 is KGHSH, CDR2 LQKENI, per germline. The CDR3 length is 17 residues. V was clipped by 3 bases and J by 4 bases; unmatched bases: 11. The TCR originated in a man aged 18 to 35 in good health. Some clones in this sample may be carry-over from other donors' samples. Specimen: naive CD4+ T cells from PBMCs. The sample's subset: CD45RA+ positively selected. The chain couples TRBV18 to TRBJ2-5; 10 positions agree with TRBD2. CDR3 DNA: TGTGCCAGCTCACCTACGCGTCTCCCTAGCGGGGGAGAGACCCAGTACTTC. Translated: CASSPTRLPSGGETQYF. Based on the CDR3 plus reference TRBV18 and TRBJ2-5, the full variable domain is NAGVMQNPRHLVRRRGQEARLRCSPMKGHSHVYWYRQLPEEGLKFMVYLQKENIIDESGMPKERFSAEFPKEGPSILRIQQVVRGDSAAYFCASSPTRLPSGGETQYFGPGTRLLVL.